This is a list of T cell receptor beta chains from one sample in a study of cytomegalovirus exposure and HLA in healthy donors. The repertoire was sequenced with immunoSEQ multiplex PCR; TCRdb's copy has only in-frame clones and lacks some. The sample consists of tens of thousands of clones, under 80% of them appearing once. Sample: PBMCs. The receptors here all came from a male donor in good health and CMV-seropositive. Both conserved end residues are part of each CDR3. The D gene is left open where the match is weak. Size tells how often a clone was seen (once, few, many) or the class of an expanded clone, and some rows leave it out.

TRBV11-3	TRBJ2-3	TRBD2	few	CASSASSGGLSTDTQYF	TGTGCCAGCAGTGCGTCTAGCGGGGGCCTGAGCACAGATACGCAGTATTTT
TRBV10-1	TRBJ2-1	NA	few	CASSGVNNEQFF	TGCGCCAGCAGCGGGGTTAACAATGAGCAGTTCTTC
TRBV5-1	TRBJ2-1	TRBD2	NA	CASSLVPSGGAGEQFF	TGCGCCAGCAGCTTGGTTCCTAGCGGGGGGGCCGGTGAGCAGTTCTTC
TRBV11-2	TRBJ2-7	NA	NA	CASSLTGSVSEQYF	TGTGCCAGCAGCTTAACAGGGTCTGTAAGCGAGCAGTACTTC
TRBV29-1	TRBJ1-3	NA	NA	CSVDPGGQGNTIYF	TGCAGCGTTGATCCCGGGGGGCAGGGAAACACCATATATTTT
TRBV29-1	TRBJ2-1	NA	NA	CSVYYGYNEQFF	TGCAGCGTTTACTACGGTTACAATGAGCAGTTCTTC
TRBV5-1	TRBJ1-2	TRBD1	NA	CASSLEGALYGYTF	TGCGCCAGCAGCTTGGAGGGGGCACTCTATGGCTACACCTTC
TRBV10-1	TRBJ2-2	NA	NA	CASSSTGPGELFF	TGCGCCAGCAGCTCGACAGGCCCCGGGGAGCTGTTTTTT
TRBV5-6	TRBJ1-3	TRBD1	few	CASSYTGGGNTIYF	TGTGCCAGCAGCTACACAGGGGGTGGAAACACCATATATTTT
TRBV5-1	TRBJ2-4	NA	NA	CASSLWAAQSIAKNIQYF	TGCGCCAGCAGCTTGTGGGCTGCACAATCCATAGCCAAAAACATTCAGTACTTC
TRBV5-6	TRBJ1-2	TRBD1	NA	CASSSPLGTGGHGYTF	TGTGCCAGCAGCTCCCCCCTCGGGACAGGGGGCCATGGCTACACCTTC
TRBV6-5	TRBJ2-7	TRBD1	NA	CASSSPGTGNSYEQYF	TGTGCCAGCAGTTCACCCGGGACAGGGAACTCCTACGAGCAGTACTTC
TRBV7-2	TRBJ2-2	NA	NA	CASSLGLPGIDGELFF	TGTGCCAGCAGCTTAGGTCTCCCGGGGATCGACGGGGAGCTGTTTTTT
TRBV19	TRBJ2-1	TRBD2	NA	CASSMSGGRSSYNEQFF	TGTGCCAGTAGTATGAGCGGGGGCCGGAGCTCCTACAATGAGCAGTTCTTC
TRBV10-3	TRBJ1-4	NA	NA	CAISEQWGANEKLFF	TGTGCCATCAGTGAACAGTGGGGGGCTAATGAAAAACTGTTTTTT
TRBV7-2	TRBJ1-2	NA	NA	CASSSYLNYGYTF	TGTGCCAGCAGCTCCTACCTTAACTATGGCTACACCTTC
TRBV5-4	TRBJ1-4	TRBD1	NA	CASSRTGRDEKLFF	TGTGCCAGCAGTCGGACAGGGAGGGACGAAAAACTGTTTTTT